Each of the 17 T cell receptor beta chains below was sequenced from the same sample in a study of blood T cell repertoires in COVID-19 (TCRdb year 2020). The library relied on the immunoSEQ multiplex PCR assay. In TCRdb, the immuneACCESS table is reduced to in-frame sequences with V and J assigned. These tables do not hold every clone; where another copy was compared, an unresolved V gene accounts for under half, and the others remain unexplained. The sample records around 97,000 clones, about 90% of which are singletons. Around 3.3% of the sample is in the top ten clones. Material for sequencing was peripheral blood. The receptors stem from a man between 50 and 59 years old in a cohort sampled during active COVID-19.

V usage is TRBV6-6 and J usage is TRBJ2-1; 9 bases line up with TRBD2. Germline loops: CDR1 MNHNY, CDR2 SVGAGI (reference sequence). The junction had 10 bases not matched to a gene; V was cut back by 8 bases and J by 8 bases. This CDR3 comprises 14 residues. The CDR3 coding sequence is TGTGCCAGCCTCAATAGCGGGGGAATGGATGAGCAGTTCTTC. It encodes CASLNSGGMDEQFF.

The CDR3 is CASSSQGRTNTEAFF. CDR3 nucleotides: TGTGCCAGCAGCTCCCAGGGAAGAACGAACACTGAAGCTTTCTTT. The chain employs TRBV11-2 and TRBJ1-1; the D gene is possibly TRBD1 (5 bases). Looked up from germline, CDR1 is SGHAT and CDR2 is FQNNGV. There are 15 residues in the CDR3. V was shortened by 4 bases and J by 1 base, with 13 bases between the two germline ends.

The chain links TRBV5-1 to TRBJ2-7; D is perhaps TRBD1 (5 bases). Per germline, CDR1 SGHRS and CDR2 YFSETQ. The CDR3 consists of 14 residues. V was clipped by 8 bases and J by 2 bases, with 17 bases between them. Written as DNA, the CDR3 is TGCGCCAGTTCCGAGGTGGACACAGCCTACGAGCAGTACTTC. This codes for CASSEVDTAYEQYF. Together with reference TRBV5-1 and TRBJ2-7, the CDR3 gives the full variable domain: KAGVTQTPRYLIKTRGQQVTLSCSPISGHRSVSWYQQTPGQGLQFLFEYFSETQRNKGNFPGRFSGRQFSNSRSEMNVSTLELGDSALYLCASSEVDTAYEQYFGPGTRLTVT.

The V gene is TRBV15, the J gene TRBJ2-4, with D perhaps matching TRBD2 (6 bases). CDR1 is LNHNV, CDR2 YYDKDF, per germline (reference sequence). The ends were cut back, 5 bases at V and 6 bases at J, with 14 bases in the middle. This CDR3 contains 14 residues. The CDR3 is CATSARGSGNIQYF. CDR3 nucleotide sequence: TGTGCCACCAGCGCGCGGGGTTCCGGAAACATTCAGTACTTC.

This clone was found a few times. The CDR3 nucleotides are TGTGCCAGCAGTGAACTGTTGAAAGGGGATGTTGGAAACACCATATATTTT. Translating gives CASSELLKGDVGNTIYF. The chain recombines TRBV2 with TRBJ1-3; D is perhaps TRBD1 (5 bases). Germline V gene lookup returns CDR1 SNHLY and CDR2 FYNNEI. The CDR3 runs to 17 residues. Trimming took 2 bases from V and 3 from J, leaving 17 bases between them.

The rearrangement uses TRBV11-2 and TRBJ2-4; the match to TRBD1 covers 7 bases. Germline V CDR1 and CDR2: SGHAT, FQNNGV. The CDR3 has 16 residues. Trimming removed 0 bases from V and 8 bases from J; junction bases left unmatched: 10. This CDR3 reads CASSLEGGRGSDIQYF. DNA of the CDR3: TGTGCCAGCAGCTTAGAGGGCGGCAGGGGGTCGGACATTCAGTACTTC. The entire variable domain, with the rest obtained from reference TRBV11-2 and TRBJ2-4, is as follows: EAGVAQSPRYKIIEKRQSVAFWCNPISGHATLYWYQQILGQGPKLLIQFQNNGVVDDSQLPKDRFSAERLKGVDSTLKIQPAKLEDSAVYLCASSLEGGRGSDIQYFGAGTRLSVL.

The chain links TRBV28 to TRBJ1-6, with TRBD1 matching over 9 bases. The CDR3 runs to 17 residues. Germline V gives CDR1 MDHEN, CDR2 SYDVKM. V lost 6 bases, J lost 4 bases, and 10 bases stayed unmatched. CDR3 sequence (DNA): TGTGCCAGCAGATTTCCCGGGACAGGGATGTATAATTCACCCCTCCACTTT. Protein sequence: CASRFPGTGMYNSPLHF.

The V call is TRBV12-3 or TRBV12-4, the J call TRBJ1-6, with a tentative D call TRBD1 (6 bases). With 5 bases removed from V and 10 bases from J, the gap between germline ends came to 12 bases. This CDR3 is 13 amino acids long. This CDR3 is CASSLRGESPLHF. The CDR3 DNA sequence: TGTGCCAGCAGTCTCAGGGGAGAGTCACCCCTCCACTTT.

The V gene is TRBV7-2, the J gene TRBJ2-1, with TRBD2 matching 11 bases. This CDR3 contains 17 residues. With 5 bases clipped from V and 10 bases from J, the junction kept 16 bases outside the gene matches. The germline V gene encodes CDR1 SGHTA and CDR2 FQGNSA. The CDR3 DNA reads TGTGCCAGCAGCCCCCGCGGTGGTAGCGGGGGGGCCCGGGAGCAGTTCTTC. It encodes CASSPRGGSGGAREQFF.

The chain carries TRBV19 and TRBJ1-6; TRBD1 agrees at 7 bases. CDR1 is LNHDA and CDR2 is SQIVND in the germline V gene (reference sequence). Losses at the gene ends were 6 bases for V and 10 bases for J; bases not matched to a gene: 15. The CDR3 runs to 16 residues. CDR3 amino acids: CASRGVTGSSQSPLHF. CDR3 nucleotides: TGTGCCAGTAGGGGGGTGACAGGGTCCTCGCAATCACCCCTCCACTTT.

The V and J genes are TRBV19 and TRBJ2-5; D gene unclear. V shed 8 bases and J shed 0 bases, with 16 bases lying between them. CDR1 is LNHDA, CDR2 SQIVND, per germline (reference sequence). This CDR3 contains 15 residues. As DNA, the CDR3 is TGTGCCAGTTCACCCGCGGAGAGGTACCAAGAGACCCAGTACTTC. Translation: CASSPAERYQETQYF.

The genes are TRBV3-1 (or the pseudogene TRBV3-2) and TRBJ1-3; a possible D gene is TRBD1 (5 bases). The CDR3 consists of 14 residues. Germline V lookup: CDR1 LGHDT, CDR2 YNNKEL (reference sequence). V shed 3 bases and J shed 4 bases, with 10 bases lying between them. This CDR3 is CASSQQGAGNTIYF. CDR3 DNA: TGTGCCAGCAGCCAGCAGGGCGCCGGAAACACCATATATTTT.

This sequence joins TRBV6-4 and TRBJ1-1, with TRBD1 matching 12 bases. Germline CDR1 reads MRHNA; CDR2 reads SNTAGT. V trimming: 8 bases; J trimming: 6 bases; junction bases outside the gene matches: 16. The CDR3 is 17 residues long. The CDR3 nucleotides read TGTGCCAGCCCCGACCCCCCGGGACAGGGGGCGGGAGCTGAAGCTTTCTTT. It is translated as CASPDPPGQGAGAEAFF.

The chain combines TRBV15 with TRBJ1-2; D unresolved. This CDR3 is 16 amino acids long. Germline V lookup: CDR1 LNHNV, CDR2 YYDKDF (reference sequence). The ends were cut back, 3 bases at V and 5 bases at J, with 19 bases in the middle. CDR3 loop: CATSSEAGSPTYGYTF. The CDR3 DNA reads TGTGCCACCAGCAGCGAGGCCGGGAGCCCCACTTATGGCTACACCTTC.

V gene TRBV12-3 or TRBV12-4 combines with J gene TRBJ2-1, with D possibly being TRBD1 (6 bases). V lost 5 bases, J lost 6 bases, and 11 bases lay in between. The CDR3 spans 13 residues. Here the CDR3 DNA reads TGTGCCAGCAGTCCGCTACAGGGCAATGAGCAGTTCTTC. Translated: CASSPLQGNEQFF.

This chain uses TRBV9 with TRBJ2-7; D is uncertain. The germline V and J ends were trimmed by 3 bases and 6 bases, with 13 bases remaining between them. This CDR3 contains 13 residues. Per germline, CDR1 SGDLS and CDR2 YYNGEE. The CDR3 bases are TGTGCCAGCAGCGCCTTAGAAACTGGCGAGCAGTACTTC. Translated, it gives CASSALETGEQYF.

The chain is built from TRBV3-1 (or the pseudogene TRBV3-2) and TRBJ2-3; TRBD2 aligns across 10 bases. Trimming removed 6 bases from V and 4 bases from J; junction bases left unmatched: 7. This CDR3 comprises 15 residues. From germline, CDR1 is LGHDT and CDR2 YNNKEL (reference sequence). CDR3 sequence: CASRMSGGGADTQYF. The CDR3 nucleotides read TGTGCCAGCAGGATGAGCGGGGGGGGCGCAGATACGCAGTATTTT.